This TCR beta chain was recovered during a study of blood T cells in healthy people across ages. Next came a second PCR, run for roughly 6 to 11 cycles, which used a sample-barcoded 5' primer along with a J-beta primer mix. TCRdb analysed the 5' RACE reads with MiXCR anew, one entry per CDR3 protein. The data hold over 1,500,000 distinct CDR3 sequences, with more than 35% observed a single time. V was cut by 4 bases and J by 8 bases, with 4 bases left in between. The CDR3 is 11 residues long. Germline-derived CDR1 and CDR2 are SGHTS and YDEGEE. The rearrangement links TRBV5-8 to TRBJ1-6; D unclear. The source of this sequence is a human donor in good health. Sequenced input: blood. The CDR3 spells CASSRDSPLHF. The CDR3 DNA reads TGTGCCAGCAGCCGAGATTCACCCCTCCACTTT. The full variable domain, rest sourced from reference TRBV5-8 and TRBJ1-6, is EAGVTQSPTHLIKTRGQQATLRCSPISGHTSVYWYQQALGLGLQFLLWYDEGEERNRGNFPPRFSGRQFPNYSSELNVNALELEDSALYLCASSRDSPLHFGNGTRLTVT.